The T cell receptor (beta chain) described here comes from a study of beta chain features in type 1 diabetes. The sample holds a few counts of this clone. The antigen is undetermined. Blood was drawn once from each donor into heparinised tubes. The draws averaged approximately 110 mL. The CDR3 runs to 13 residues. CDR1 is MGHDK, CDR2 SYGVNS, per germline. Trimming left V 10 bases short and J 6 bases short, with 15 bases between. Study-level points and caveats: Moderate yet significant TCRB CDR3 shortening was seen in Type 1 diabetes patients in all four CD4+ subsets. Here, the possible influence of HLA type (on TCRB rearrangement) remained unresolved.

Expressed TCRB transcripts were sequenced because the isolated RNA had all been reverse transcribed beforehand. Profiling relied on immunoSEQ multiplex PCR, and the TCRdb table lists in-frame clones only, not all of them. Of 300,000 to 400,000 clones in the sample, 9.5% to 12% were seen once. The origin of this receptor is a woman aged 25 to 39 in good health. The gene calls are TRBV25-1 and TRBJ2-2; D perhaps matches TRBD1 (6 bases). Sequenced: naive CD4+ T cells from blood. CDR3 sequence: CATKTTGPGELFF. CDR3 sequence (DNA): TGTGCCACCAAGACTACAGGGCCCGGGGAGCTGTTTTTT.